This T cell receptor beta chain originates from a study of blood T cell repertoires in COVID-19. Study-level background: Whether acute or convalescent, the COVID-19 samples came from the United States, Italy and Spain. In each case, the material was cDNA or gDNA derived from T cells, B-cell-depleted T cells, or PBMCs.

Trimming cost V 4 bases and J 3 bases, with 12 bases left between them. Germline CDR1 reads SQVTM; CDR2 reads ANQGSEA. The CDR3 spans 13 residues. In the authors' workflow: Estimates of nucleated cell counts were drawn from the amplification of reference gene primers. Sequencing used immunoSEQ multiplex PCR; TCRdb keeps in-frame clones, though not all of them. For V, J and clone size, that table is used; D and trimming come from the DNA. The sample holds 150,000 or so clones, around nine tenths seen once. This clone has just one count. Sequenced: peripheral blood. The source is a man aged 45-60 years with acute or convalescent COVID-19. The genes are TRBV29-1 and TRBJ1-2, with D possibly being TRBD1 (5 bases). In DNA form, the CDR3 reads TGCAGCGTTGCCTACGGGACTGACTATGGCTACACCTTC. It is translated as CSVAYGTDYGYTF.